This T cell receptor (beta chain) emerged from a study of shared clonotypes between healthy human individuals. This CDR3 has 13 residues. V was clipped by 7 bases and J by 6 bases; unmatched bases: 9. The germline gives CDR1 SEHNR, CDR2 FQNEAQ (reference sequence). The method was immunoSEQ multiplex PCR; TCRdb's version includes in-frame clones alone and lacks a portion of them. The sample holds hundreds of thousands of clones, about nine tenths seen once. The sequenced material came from memory CD8+ T cells sorted from blood. Subset denoted: CD45RO+ cells pooled with CCR7-negative TemRA cells. The clonotype was recovered from a man between 18 and 29 years old in good health. The genes are TRBV7-9 and TRBJ2-7; TRBD2 agrees at 7 bases. The CDR3, as DNA: TGTGCCAGCACCCTATATTGGGGGGGCGAGCAGTACTTC. Its translation: CASTLYWGGEQYF.